This entry lists 3 T cell receptor beta chains sequenced from one sample in a study of blood T cells in healthy people across ages. Together with a sample-barcoded 5' primer, a J-beta primer mix was included in a second PCR lasting about 7 to 12 cycles. TCRdb analysed the 5' RACE reads with MiXCR anew, one entry per CDR3 protein. The table has over 1,500,000 distinct CDR3 sequences, less than 50% seen once. The material sequenced was blood. The receptors were sampled from a woman aged 40 to 50 in good health.

In this sample, this clonotype turned up a few times. The CDR3 region has the DNA TGCGCCAGCAGCTTGGTGCCAGGAACTTCCTACGAGCAGTACTTC. Its protein is CASSLVPGTSYEQYF. This sequence joins TRBV5-1 and TRBJ2-7; D gene uncertain. The CDR3 is 15 residues long. Germline V lookup: CDR1 SGHRS, CDR2 YFSETQ. The V end was cut by 0 bases, the J end by 1 base, with 11 bases between.

This clonotype was detected ten times or more. At one boundary the junction diverges from the germline segment, which might be a read error. The J gene is TRBJ2-5, the V gene TRBV5-1, with D hard to call. The CDR3 has 12 residues. Germline assignment: CDR1 SGHRS and CDR2 YFSETQ. The CDR3 reads CASSISQETQYF. CDR3 sequence (DNA): TGTGCCAGCAGTATTAGCCAAGAGACCCAGTACTTC.

The gene calls are TRBV7-6 and TRBJ1-2; possible D gene TRBD1, 5 bases. V was trimmed by 6 bases and J by 0 bases, leaving 14 bases between them. The CDR3 totals 15 residues. Germline V gene lookup returns CDR1 SGHVS and CDR2 FNYEAQ. CDR3 sequence reads: CASSGGNWANYGYTF. For the CDR3, the DNA is TGTGCCAGCAGTGGGGGAAACTGGGCTAACTATGGCTACACCTTC.